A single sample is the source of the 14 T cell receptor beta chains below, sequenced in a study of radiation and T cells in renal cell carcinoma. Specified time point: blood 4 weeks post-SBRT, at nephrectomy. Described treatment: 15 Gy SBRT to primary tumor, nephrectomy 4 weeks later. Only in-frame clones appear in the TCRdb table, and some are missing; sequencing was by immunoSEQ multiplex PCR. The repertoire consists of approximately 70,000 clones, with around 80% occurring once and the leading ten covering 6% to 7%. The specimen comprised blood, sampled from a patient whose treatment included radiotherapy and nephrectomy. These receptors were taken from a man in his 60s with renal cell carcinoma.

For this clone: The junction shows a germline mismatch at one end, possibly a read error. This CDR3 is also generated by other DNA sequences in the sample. CDR3 sequence (DNA): TGTGCCAGCAGTACACAGGGCTATGGCTACACTTTC. The encoded protein is CASSTQGYGYTF. This sequence joins TRBV27 and TRBJ1-2; tentatively, D is TRBD1 (6 bases). The CDR3 covers 12 residues. Germline V gives CDR1 MNHEY, CDR2 SMNVEV (reference sequence).

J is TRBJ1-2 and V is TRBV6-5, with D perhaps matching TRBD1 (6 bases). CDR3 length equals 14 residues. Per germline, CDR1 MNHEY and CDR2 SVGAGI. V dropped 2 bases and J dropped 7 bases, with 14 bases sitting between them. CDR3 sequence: CASSYGLGGAGYTF. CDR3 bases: TGTGCCAGCAGTTACGGTTTGGGGGGGGCTGGCTACACCTTC.

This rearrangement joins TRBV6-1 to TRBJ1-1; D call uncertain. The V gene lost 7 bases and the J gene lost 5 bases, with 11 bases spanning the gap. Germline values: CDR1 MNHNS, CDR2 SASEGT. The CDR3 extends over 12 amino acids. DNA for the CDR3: TGTGCCAGCAACCGGGAGTGGACTGAAGCTTTCTTT. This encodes CASNREWTEAFF.

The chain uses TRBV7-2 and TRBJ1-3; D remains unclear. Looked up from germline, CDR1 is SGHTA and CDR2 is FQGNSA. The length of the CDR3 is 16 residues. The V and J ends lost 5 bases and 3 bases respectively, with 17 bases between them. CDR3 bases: TGTGCCAGCAGCAGAGGTCCGGTTTCGATTGGAAACACCATATATTTT. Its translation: CASSRGPVSIGNTIYF.

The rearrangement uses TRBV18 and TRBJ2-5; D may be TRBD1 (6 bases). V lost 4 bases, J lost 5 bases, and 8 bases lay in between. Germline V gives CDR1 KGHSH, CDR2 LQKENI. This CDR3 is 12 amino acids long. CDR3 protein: CASSHTGETQYF. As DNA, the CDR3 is TGTGCCAGCTCACACACAGGGGAGACCCAGTACTTC.

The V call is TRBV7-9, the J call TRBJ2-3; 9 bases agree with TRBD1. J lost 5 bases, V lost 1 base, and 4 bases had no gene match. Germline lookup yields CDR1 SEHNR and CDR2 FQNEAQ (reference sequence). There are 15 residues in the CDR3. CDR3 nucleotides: TGTGCCAGCAGCTTAGGGACAGGGGTTGGAGATACGCAGTATTTT. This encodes CASSLGTGVGDTQYF.

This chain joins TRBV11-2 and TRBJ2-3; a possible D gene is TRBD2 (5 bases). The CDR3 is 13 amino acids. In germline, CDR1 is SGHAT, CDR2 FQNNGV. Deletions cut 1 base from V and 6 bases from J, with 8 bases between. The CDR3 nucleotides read TGTGCCAGCAGCTTAGGGTGGGAGGATACGCAGTATTTT. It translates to CASSLGWEDTQYF.

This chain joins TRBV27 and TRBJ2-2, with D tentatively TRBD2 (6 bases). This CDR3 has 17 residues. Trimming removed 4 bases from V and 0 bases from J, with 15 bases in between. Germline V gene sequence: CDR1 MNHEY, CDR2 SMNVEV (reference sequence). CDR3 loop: CASSSAGSDTNTGELFF. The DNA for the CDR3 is TGTGCCAGCAGTTCCGCGGGGTCAGACACGAACACCGGGGAGCTGTTTTTT.

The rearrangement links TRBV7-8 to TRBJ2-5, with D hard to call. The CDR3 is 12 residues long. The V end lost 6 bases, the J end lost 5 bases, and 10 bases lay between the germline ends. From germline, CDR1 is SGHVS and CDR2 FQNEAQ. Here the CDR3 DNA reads TGTGCCAGCAGATCTATAGGGGAGACCCAGTACTTC. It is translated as CASRSIGETQYF.

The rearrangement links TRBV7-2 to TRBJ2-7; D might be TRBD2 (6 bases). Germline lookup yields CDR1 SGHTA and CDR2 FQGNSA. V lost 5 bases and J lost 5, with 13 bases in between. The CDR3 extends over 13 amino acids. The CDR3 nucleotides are TGTGCCAGCAGCCCCCGGTGGGGGGACGAGCAGTACTTC. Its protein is CASSPRWGDEQYF.

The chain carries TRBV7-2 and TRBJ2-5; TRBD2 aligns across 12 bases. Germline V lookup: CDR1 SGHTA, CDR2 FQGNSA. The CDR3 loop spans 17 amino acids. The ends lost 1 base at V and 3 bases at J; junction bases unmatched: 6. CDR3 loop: CASSLERGLAGKETQYF. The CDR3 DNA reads TGTGCCAGCAGCTTAGAGAGGGGACTAGCGGGTAAAGAGACCCAGTACTTC.

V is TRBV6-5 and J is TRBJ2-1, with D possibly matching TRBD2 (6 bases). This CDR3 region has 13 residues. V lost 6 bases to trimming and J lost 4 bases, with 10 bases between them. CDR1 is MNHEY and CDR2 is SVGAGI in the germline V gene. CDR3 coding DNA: TGTGCCAGCAGGGAGGGCTGGTACAATGAGCAGTTCTTC. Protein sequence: CASREGWYNEQFF.

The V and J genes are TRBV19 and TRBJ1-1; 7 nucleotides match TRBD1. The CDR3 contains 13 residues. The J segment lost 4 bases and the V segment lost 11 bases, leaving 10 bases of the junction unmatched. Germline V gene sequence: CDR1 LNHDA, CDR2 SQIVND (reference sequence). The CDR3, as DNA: TGTGCCGGCCACGAACAGGGGAGCACTGAAGCTTTCTTT. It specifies CAGHEQGSTEAFF.

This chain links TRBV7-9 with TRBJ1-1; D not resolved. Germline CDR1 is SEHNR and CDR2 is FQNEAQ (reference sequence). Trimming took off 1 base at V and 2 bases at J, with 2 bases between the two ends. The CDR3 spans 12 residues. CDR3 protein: CASSLVNTEAFF. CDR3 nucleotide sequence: TGTGCCAGCAGCTTAGTCAACACTGAAGCTTTCTTT.